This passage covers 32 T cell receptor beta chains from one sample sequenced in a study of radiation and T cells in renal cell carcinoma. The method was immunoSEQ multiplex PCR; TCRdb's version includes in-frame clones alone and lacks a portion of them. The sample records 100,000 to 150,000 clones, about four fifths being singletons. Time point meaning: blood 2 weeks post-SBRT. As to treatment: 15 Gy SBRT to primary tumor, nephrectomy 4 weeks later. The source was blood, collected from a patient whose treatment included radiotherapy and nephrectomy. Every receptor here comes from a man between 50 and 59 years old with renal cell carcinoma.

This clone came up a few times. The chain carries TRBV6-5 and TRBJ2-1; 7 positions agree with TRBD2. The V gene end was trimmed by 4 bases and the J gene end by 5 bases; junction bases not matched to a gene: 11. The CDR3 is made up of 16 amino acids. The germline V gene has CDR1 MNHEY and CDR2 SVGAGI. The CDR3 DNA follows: TGTGCCAGCAGTTCCCTAGCTAGCGGAATAAACAATGAGCAGTTCTTC. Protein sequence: CASSSLASGINNEQFF.

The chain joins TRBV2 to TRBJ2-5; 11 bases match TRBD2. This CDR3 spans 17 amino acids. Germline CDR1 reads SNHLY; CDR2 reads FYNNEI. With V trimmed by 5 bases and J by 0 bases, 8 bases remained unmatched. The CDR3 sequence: CASSYYGTSGYQETQYF. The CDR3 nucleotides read TGTGCCAGCAGTTATTACGGGACTAGCGGATACCAAGAGACCCAGTACTTC.

DNA for the CDR3: TGCATTAGTCCGGGGCTCACTGAAGCTTTCTTT. Translation: CISPGLTEAFF. This chain joins TRBV20-1 and TRBJ1-1; possibly TRBD1 for D (5 bases). The CDR3 is 11 residues long. Germline assignment: CDR1 DFQATT and CDR2 SNEGSKA (reference sequence).

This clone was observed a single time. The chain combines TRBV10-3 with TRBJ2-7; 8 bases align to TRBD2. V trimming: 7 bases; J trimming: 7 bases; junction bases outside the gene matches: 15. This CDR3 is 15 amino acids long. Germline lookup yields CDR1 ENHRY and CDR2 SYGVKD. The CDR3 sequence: CAITPGLDGPGEQYF. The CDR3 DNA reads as TGTGCCATCACCCCGGGACTAGATGGCCCCGGTGAGCAGTACTTC.

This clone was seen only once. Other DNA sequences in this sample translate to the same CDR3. CDR3 sequence: CASSPTGVNYGYTF. The CDR3 DNA reads TGTGCCAGCTCACCAACCGGGGTTAACTATGGCTACACCTTC. The chain links TRBV18 to TRBJ1-2; D is uncertain. This CDR3 spans 14 amino acids. From germline, CDR1 is KGHSH and CDR2 LQKENI. Trimming shortened V by 2 bases and J by 1 base, and 8 bases separated the two germline ends.

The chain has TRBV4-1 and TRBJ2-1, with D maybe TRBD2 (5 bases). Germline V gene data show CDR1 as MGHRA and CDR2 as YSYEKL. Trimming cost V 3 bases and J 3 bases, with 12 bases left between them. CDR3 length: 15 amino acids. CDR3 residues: CASSHSGSFYNEQFF. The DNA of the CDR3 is TGCGCCAGCAGCCACAGCGGAAGTTTCTACAATGAGCAGTTCTTC.

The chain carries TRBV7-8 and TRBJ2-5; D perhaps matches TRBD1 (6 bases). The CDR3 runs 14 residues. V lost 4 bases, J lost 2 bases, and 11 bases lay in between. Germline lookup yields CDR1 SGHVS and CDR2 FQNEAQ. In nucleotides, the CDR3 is TGTGCCAGCAGCTCACAGGGTAGACAAGAGACCCAGTACTTC. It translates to CASSSQGRQETQYF.

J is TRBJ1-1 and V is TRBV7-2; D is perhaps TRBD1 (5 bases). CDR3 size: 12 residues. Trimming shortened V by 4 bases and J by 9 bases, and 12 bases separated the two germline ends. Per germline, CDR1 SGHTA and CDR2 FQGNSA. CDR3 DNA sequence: TGTGCCAGCAGCTCCATGGGGGGGAAAGCTTTCTTT. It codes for CASSSMGGKAFF.

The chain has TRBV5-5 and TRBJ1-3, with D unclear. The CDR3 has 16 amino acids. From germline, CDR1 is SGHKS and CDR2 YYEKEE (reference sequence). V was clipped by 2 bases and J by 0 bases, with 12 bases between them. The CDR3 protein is CASSLDPRFSGNTIYF. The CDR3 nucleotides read TGTGCCAGCAGCTTAGACCCGCGCTTCTCTGGAAACACCATATATTTT. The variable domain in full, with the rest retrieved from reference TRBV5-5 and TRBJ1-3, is DAGVTQSPTHLIKTRGQQVTLRCSPISGHKSVSWYQQVLGQGPQFIFQYYEKEERGRGNFPDRFSARQFPNYSSELNVNALLLGDSALYLCASSLDPRFSGNTIYFGEGSWLTVV.

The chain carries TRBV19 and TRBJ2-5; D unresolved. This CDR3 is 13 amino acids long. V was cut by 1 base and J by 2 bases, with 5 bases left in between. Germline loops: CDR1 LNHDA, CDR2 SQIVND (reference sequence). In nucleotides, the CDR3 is TGTGCCAGTAGTATAGTAGAGCAAGAGACCCAGTACTTC. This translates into CASSIVEQETQYF.

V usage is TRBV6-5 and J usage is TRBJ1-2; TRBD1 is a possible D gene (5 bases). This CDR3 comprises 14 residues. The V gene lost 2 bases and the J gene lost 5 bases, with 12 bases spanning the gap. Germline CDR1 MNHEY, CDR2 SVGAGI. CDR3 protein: CASSYMRGTYGYTF. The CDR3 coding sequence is TGTGCCAGCAGTTACATGAGGGGAACTTATGGCTACACCTTC.

The CDR3 sequence: CSGSAGTGEQYF. The CDR3 coding sequence is TGCAGCGGGTCGGCGGGGACGGGCGAGCAGTACTTC. This chain links TRBV29-1 with TRBJ2-7, with D tentatively TRBD2 (6 bases). The ends were cut back, 7 bases at V and 6 bases at J, with 16 bases in the middle. This CDR3 has 12 residues. CDR1 SQVTM and CDR2 ANQGSEA come from the germline V gene.

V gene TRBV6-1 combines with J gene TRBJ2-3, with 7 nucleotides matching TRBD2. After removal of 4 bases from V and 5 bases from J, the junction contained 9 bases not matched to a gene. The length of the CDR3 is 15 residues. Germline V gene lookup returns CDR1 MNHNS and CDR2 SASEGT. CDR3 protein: CASSGPAGAGDTQYF. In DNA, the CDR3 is TGTGCCAGCAGTGGACCGGCGGGAGCGGGAGATACGCAGTATTTT.

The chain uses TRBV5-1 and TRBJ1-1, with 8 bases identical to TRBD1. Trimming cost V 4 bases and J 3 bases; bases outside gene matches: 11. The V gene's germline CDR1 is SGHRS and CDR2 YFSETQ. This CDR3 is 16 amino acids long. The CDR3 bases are TGCGCCAGCAGCAGTCCCCGTCAGGGGGCTCACACTGAAGCTTTCTTT. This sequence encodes CASSSPRQGAHTEAFF.

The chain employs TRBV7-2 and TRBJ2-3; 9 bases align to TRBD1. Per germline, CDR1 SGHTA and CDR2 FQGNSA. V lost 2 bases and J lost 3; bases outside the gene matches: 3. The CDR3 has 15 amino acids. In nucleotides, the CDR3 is TGTGCCAGCAGCTTAATGGGACAGGGAACAGATACGCAGTATTTT. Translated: CASSLMGQGTDTQYF.

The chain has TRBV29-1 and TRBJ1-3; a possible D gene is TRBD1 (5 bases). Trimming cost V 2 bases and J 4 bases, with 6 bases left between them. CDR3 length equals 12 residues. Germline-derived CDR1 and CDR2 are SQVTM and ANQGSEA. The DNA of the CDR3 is TGCAGCGTTGAACAGGGCGGAAACACCATATATTTT. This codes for CSVEQGGNTIYF.

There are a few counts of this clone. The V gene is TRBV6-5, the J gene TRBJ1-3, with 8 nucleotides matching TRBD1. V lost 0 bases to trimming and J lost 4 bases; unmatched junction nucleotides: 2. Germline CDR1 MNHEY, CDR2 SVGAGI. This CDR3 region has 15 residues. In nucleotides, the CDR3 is TGTGCCAGCAGTTACTCGTGGACAGGGGGAAACACCATATATTTT. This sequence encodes CASSYSWTGGNTIYF.

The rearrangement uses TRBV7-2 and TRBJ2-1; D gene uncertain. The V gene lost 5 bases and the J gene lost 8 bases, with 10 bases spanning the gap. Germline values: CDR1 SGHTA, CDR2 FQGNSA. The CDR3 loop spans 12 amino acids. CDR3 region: CASSPNFDEQFF. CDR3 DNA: TGTGCCAGCAGCCCAAACTTCGATGAGCAGTTCTTC.

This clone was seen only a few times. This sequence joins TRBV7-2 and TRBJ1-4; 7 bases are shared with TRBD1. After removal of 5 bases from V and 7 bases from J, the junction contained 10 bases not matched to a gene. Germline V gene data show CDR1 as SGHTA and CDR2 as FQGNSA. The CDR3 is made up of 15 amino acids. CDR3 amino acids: CASSGQGGISEKLFF. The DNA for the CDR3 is TGTGCCAGCAGCGGCCAAGGGGGCATATCTGAAAAACTGTTTTTT. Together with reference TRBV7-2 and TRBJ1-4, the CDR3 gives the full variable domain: GAGVSQSPSNKVTEKGKDVELRCDPISGHTALYWYRQSLGQGLEFLIYFQGNSAPDKSGLPSDRFSAERTGGSVSTLTIQRTQQEDSAVYLCASSGQGGISEKLFFGSGTQLSVL.

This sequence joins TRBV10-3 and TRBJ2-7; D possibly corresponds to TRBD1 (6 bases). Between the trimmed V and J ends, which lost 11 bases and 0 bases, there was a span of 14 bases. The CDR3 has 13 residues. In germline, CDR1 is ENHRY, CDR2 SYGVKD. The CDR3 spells CASNRDISYEQYF. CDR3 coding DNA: TGTGCCTCGAACCGGGACATCTCCTACGAGCAGTACTTC.

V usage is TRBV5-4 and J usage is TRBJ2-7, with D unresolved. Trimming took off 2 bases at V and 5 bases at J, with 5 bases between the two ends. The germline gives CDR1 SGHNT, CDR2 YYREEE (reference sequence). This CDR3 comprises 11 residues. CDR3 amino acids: CASSLMDEQYF. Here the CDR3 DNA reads TGTGCCAGCAGCTTAATGGACGAGCAGTACTTC.

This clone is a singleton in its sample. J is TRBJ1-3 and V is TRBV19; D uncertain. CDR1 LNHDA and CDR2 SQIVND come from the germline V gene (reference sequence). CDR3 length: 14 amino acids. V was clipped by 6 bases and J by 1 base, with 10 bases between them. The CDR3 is CASSSGASGNTIYF. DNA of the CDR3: TGTGCCAGTAGCTCCGGAGCGTCTGGAAACACCATATATTTT.

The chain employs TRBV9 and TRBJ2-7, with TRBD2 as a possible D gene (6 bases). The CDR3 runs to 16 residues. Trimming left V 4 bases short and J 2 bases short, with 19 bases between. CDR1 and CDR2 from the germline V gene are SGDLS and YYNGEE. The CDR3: CASSSKTSSAAYEQYF. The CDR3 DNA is TGTGCCAGCAGCTCCAAGACCTCTAGCGCCGCCTACGAGCAGTACTTC.

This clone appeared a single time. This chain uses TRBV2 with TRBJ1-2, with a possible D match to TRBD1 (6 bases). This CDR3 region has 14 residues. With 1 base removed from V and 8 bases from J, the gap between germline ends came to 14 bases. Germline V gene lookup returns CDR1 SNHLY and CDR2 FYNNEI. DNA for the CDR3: TGTGCCAGCAGTGAAGTTTGGCAGGGGCAAGGCTACACCTTC. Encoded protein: CASSEVWQGQGYTF.

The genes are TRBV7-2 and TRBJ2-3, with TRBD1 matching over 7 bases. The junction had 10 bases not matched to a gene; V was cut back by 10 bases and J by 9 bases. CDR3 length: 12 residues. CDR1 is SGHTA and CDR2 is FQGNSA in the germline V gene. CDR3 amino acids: CATTGSGKTQYF. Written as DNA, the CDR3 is TGTGCCACGACAGGGAGTGGGAAAACGCAGTATTTT. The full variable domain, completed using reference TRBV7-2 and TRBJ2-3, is GAGVSQSPSNKVTEKGKDVELRCDPISGHTALYWYRQSLGQGLEFLIYFQGNSAPDKSGLPSDRFSAERTGGSVSTLTIQRTQQEDSAVYLCATTGSGKTQYFGPGTRLTVL.

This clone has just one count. CDR3: CASSPGLGSYEQYF. CDR3 bases: TGCGCCAGCAGCCCGGGGTTGGGGTCCTACGAGCAGTACTTC. The chain uses TRBV4-3 and TRBJ2-5; possibly TRBD2 for D (5 bases). The better agreement between TRBJ2-7 and the DNA end casts doubt on the J call. Per the germline V gene, CDR1 is LGHNA and CDR2 is YSLEER. The CDR3 spans 14 residues.

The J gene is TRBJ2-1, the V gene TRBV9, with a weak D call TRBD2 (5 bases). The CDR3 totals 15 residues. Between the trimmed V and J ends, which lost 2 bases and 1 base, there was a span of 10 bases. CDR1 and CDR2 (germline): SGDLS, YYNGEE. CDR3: CASSVERWSYNEQFF. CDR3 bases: TGTGCCAGCAGCGTCGAGCGGTGGTCCTACAATGAGCAGTTCTTC.

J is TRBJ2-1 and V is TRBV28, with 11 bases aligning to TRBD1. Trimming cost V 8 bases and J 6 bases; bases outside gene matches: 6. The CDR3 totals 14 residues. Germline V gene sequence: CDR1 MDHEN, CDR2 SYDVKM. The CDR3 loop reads CASRSGTGGNEQFF. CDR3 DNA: TGTGCCAGCCGTTCCGGGACAGGGGGCAATGAGCAGTTCTTC.

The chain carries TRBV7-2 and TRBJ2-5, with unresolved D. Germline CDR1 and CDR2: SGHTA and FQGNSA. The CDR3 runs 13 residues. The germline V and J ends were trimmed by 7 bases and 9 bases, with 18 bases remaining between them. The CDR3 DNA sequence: TGTGCCAGCACCCCAGGCGAGGCCAGAGCCCAGTACTTC. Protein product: CASTPGEARAQYF. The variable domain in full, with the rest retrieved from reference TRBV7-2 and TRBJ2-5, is GAGVSQSPSNKVTEKGKDVELRCDPISGHTALYWYRQSLGQGLEFLIYFQGNSAPDKSGLPSDRFSAERTGGSVSTLTIQRTQQEDSAVYLCASTPGEARAQYFGPGTRLLVL.

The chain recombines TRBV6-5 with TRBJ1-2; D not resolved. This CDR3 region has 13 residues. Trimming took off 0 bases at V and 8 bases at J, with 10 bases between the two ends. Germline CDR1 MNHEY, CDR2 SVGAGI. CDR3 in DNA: TGTGCCAGCAGTTACTCGATAGGGAACGGCTACACCTTC. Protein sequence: CASSYSIGNGYTF.

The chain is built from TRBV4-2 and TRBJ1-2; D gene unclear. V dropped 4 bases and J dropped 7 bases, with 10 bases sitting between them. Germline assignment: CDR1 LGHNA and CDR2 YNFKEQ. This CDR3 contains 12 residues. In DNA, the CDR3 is TGTGCCAGCAGCCTAAGGAGTGGTGGCTACACCTTC. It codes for CASSLRSGGYTF.

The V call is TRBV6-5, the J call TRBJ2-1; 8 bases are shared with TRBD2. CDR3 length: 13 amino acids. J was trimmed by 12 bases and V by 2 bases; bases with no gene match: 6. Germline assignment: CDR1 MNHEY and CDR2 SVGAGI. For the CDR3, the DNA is TGTGCCAGCAGTTACGAATGGGCGGGAGGGCAGTTCTTC. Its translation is CASSYEWAGGQFF.